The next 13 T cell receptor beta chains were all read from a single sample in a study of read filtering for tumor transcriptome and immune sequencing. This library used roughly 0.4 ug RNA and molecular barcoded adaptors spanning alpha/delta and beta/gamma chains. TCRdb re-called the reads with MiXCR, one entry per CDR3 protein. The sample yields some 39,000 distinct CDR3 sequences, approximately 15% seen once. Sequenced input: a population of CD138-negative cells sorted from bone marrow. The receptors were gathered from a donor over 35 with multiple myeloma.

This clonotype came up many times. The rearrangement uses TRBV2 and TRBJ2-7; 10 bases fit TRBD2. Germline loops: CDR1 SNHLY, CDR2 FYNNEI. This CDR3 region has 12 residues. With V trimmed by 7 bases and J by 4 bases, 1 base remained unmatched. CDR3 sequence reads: CASTSGGYEQYF. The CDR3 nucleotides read TGTGCCAGCACTAGCGGGGGTTACGAGCAGTACTTC.

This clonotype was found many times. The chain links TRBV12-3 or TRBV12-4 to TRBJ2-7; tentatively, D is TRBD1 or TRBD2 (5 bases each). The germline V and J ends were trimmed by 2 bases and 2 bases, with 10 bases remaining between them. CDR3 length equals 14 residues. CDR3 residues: CASSLMTGPYEQYF. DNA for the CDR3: TGTGCCAGCAGTTTAATGACGGGACCCTACGAGCAGTACTTC.

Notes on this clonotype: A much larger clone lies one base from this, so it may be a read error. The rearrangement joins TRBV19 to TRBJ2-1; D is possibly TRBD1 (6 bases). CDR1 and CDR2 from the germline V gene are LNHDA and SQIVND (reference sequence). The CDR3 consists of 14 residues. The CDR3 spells CVSSVTGPGNEQFF. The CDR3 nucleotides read TGTGTCAGTAGTGTCACAGGGCCGGGCAATGAGCAGTTCTTC.

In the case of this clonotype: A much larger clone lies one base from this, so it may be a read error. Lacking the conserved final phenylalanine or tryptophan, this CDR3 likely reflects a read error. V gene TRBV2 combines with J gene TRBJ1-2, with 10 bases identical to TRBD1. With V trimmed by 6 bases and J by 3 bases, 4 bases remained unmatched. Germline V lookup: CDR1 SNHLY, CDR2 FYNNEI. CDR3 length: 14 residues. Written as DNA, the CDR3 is TGTGCCAGCAGCCGGGACAGGGGATACTATGGCTACACCCTC. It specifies CASSRDRGYYGYTL.

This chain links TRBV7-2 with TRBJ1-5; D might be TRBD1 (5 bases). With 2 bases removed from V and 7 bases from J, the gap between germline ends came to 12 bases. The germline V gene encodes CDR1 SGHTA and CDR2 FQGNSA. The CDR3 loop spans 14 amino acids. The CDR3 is CASSLRRGEQPQHF. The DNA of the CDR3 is TGTGCCAGCAGCTTACGTCGGGGGGAGCAGCCCCAGCATTTT.

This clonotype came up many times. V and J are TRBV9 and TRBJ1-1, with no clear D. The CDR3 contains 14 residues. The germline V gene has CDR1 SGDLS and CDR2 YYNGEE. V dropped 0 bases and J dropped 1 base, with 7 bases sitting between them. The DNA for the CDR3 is TGTGCCAGCAGCGTAGGGGGAACGAACACTGAAGCTTTCTTT. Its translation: CASSVGGTNTEAFF.

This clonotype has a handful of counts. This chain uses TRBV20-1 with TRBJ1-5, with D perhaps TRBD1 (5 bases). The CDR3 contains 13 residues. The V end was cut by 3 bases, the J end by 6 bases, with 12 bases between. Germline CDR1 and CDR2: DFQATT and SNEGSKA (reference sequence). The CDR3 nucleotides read TGCAGTGCTAGTTGGCTAAGGGGTCAGCCCCAGCATTTT. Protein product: CSASWLRGQPQHF.

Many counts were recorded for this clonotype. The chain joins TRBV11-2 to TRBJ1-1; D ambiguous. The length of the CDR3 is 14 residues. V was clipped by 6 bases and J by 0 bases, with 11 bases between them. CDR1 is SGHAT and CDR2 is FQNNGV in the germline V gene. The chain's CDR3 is CASSPRRLNTEAFF. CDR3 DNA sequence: TGTGCCAGCAGTCCCAGACGGTTGAACACTGAAGCTTTCTTT.

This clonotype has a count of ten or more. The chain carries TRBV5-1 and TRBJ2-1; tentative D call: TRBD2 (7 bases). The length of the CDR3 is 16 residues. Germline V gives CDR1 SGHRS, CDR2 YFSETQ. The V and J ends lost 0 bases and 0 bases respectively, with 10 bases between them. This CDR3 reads CASSLGGGYSYNEQFF. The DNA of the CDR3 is TGCGCCAGCAGCTTGGGCGGGGGCTACTCCTACAATGAGCAGTTCTTC. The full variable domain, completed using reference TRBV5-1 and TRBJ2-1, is KAGVTQTPRYLIKTRGQQVTLSCSPISGHRSVSWYQQTPGQGLQFLFEYFSETQRNKGNFPGRFSGRQFSNSRSEMNVSTLELGDSALYLCASSLGGGYSYNEQFFGPGTRLTVL.

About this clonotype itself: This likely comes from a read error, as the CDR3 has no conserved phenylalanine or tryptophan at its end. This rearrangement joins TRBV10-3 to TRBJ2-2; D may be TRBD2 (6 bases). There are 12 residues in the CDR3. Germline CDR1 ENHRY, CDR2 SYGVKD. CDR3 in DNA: TGTGCCATTGGGAGTCCTACCGGGGGGCTGTTTCTT. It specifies CAIGSPTGGLFL.

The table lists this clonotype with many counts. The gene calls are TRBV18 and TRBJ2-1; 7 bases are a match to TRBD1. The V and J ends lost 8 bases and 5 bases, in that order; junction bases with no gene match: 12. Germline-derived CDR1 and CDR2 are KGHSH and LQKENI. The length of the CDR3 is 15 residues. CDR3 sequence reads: CASTARDRINNEQFF. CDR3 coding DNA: TGTGCCAGCACAGCCCGGGACAGAATCAACAATGAGCAGTTCTTC. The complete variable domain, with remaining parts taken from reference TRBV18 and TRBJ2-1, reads NAGVMQNPRHLVRRRGQEARLRCSPMKGHSHVYWYRQLPEEGLKFMVYLQKENIIDESGMPKERFSAEFPKEGPSILRIQQVVRGDSAAYFCASTARDRINNEQFFGPGTRLTVL.

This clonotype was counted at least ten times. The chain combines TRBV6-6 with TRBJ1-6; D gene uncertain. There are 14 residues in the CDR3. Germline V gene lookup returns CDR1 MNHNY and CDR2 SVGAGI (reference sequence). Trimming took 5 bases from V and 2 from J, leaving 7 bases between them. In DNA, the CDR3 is TGTGCCAGCAGTAGGCAGACCTATAATTCACCCCTCCACTTT. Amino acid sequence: CASSRQTYNSPLHF.

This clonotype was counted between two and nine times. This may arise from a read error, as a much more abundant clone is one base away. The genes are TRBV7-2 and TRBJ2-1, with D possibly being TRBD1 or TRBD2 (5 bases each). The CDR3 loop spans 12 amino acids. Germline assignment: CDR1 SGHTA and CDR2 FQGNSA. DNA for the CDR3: TGTGCCAGCGGCTTAGGGACCTATGAGCAGTTCTTC. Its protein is CASGLGTYEQFF.